This TCR beta chain was retrieved from a study of T-cell reconstitution after alpha-beta-depleted transplantation in children. Findings of the study overall: Some patients' high day-60 TCRbeta diversity was traced to surviving recipient T cells and thymic progenitors.

Unique molecular identifiers were incorporated when the TCRbeta library was constructed. Each CDR3 protein is one row after TCRdb ran MiXCR on the PCR reads. The table shows 600,000 to 800,000 distinct CDR3 sequences, with around 13% occurring only once. Germline lookup yields CDR1 SNHLY and CDR2 FYNNEI. V lost 6 bases to trimming and J lost 1 base, with 13 bases between them. The CDR3 has 14 amino acids. This clonotype was picked up a small number of times. What it binds is not known. The sequence came from a girl aged 2 to 9 with congenital amegakaryocytic thrombocytopenia, due to receive a stem cell transplant. The sequences come from PBMCs, collected before TCRalphabeta/CD19-depleted stem cell transplant. The chain links TRBV2 to TRBJ2-7, with D perhaps TRBD2 (6 bases). The chain's CDR3 is CASSHGAGSYEQYF. CDR3 sequence (DNA): TGTGCCAGCAGCCACGGGGCGGGATCCTACGAGCAGTACTTC. The whole variable domain, remainder taken from reference TRBV2 and TRBJ2-7, is EPEVTQTPSHQVTQMGQEVILRCVPISNHLYFYWYRQILGQKVEFLVSFYNNEISEKSEIFDDQFSVERPDGSNFTLKIRSTKLEDSAMYFCASSHGAGSYEQYFGPGTRLTVT.